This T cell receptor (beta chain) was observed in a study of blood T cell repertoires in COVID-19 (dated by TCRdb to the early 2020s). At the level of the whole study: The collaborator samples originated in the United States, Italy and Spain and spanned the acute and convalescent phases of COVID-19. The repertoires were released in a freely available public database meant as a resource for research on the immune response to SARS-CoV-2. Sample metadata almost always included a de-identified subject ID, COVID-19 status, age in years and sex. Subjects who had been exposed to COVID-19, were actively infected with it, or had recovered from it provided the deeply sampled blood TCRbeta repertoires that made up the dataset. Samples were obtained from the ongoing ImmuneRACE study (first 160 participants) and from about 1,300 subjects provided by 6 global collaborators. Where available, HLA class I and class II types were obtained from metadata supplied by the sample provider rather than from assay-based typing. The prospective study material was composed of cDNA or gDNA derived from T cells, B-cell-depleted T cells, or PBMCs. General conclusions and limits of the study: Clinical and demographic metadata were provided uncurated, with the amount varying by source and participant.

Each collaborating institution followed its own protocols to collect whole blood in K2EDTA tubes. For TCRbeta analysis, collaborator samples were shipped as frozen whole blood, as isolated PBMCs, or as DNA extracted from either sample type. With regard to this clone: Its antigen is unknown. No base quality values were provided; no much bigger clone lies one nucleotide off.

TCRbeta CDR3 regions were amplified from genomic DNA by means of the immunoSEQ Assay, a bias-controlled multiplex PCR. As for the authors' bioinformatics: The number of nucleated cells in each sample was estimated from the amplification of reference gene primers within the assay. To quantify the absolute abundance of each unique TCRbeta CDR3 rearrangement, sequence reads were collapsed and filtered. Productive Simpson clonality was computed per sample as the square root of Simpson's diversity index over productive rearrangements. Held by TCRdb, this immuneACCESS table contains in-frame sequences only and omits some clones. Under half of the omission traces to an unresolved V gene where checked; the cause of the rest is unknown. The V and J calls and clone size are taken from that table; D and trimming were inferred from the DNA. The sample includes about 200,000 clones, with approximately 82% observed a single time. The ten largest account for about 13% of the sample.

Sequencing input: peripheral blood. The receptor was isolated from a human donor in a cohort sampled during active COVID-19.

The nucleotide sequence reads as follows: TGTGCCAGCAGCTTAGGAGCGGGGAACAGAGGTCCGCCCCTCCACTTT. It translates to CASSLGAGNRGPPLHF. The chain is assembled from TRBV7-8 and TRBJ1-6; a confident D gene designation cannot be given. According to the germline V gene, CDR1 reads SGHVS and CDR2 reads FQNEAQ. CDR3 length: 16 amino acids, cysteine to phenylalanine. CDR3 DNA is the only sequence kept; it has 48 bases, read in frame from the first base. V gives up 1 base and J gives up 13 bases, and the segment between their germline ends measures 20 bases.